A single sample is the source of the 27 T cell receptor beta chains below, sequenced in a study of cytomegalovirus exposure and HLA in healthy donors. Here immunoSEQ multiplex PCR was the method, and the copy in TCRdb shows in-frame clones only, minus some. This table has about 150,000 clones, 85% to 90% appearing once. Material for sequencing was PBMCs. The receptors were sampled from a human donor in good health.

This chain joins TRBV13 and TRBJ1-1; D might be TRBD1 (6 bases). Trimming left V 5 bases short and J 8 bases short, with 12 bases between. CDR1 and CDR2 (germline): PRHDT, FYEKMQ (reference sequence). This CDR3 region has 12 residues. CDR3 sequence: CASSTTGFEAFF. The CDR3 DNA reads as TGTGCCAGCAGCACAACAGGGTTCGAAGCTTTCTTT.

This chain links TRBV15 with TRBJ1-1, with D uncertain. Looked up from germline, CDR1 is LNHNV and CDR2 is YYDKDF (reference sequence). This CDR3 is built from 14 residues. V dropped 1 base and J dropped 0 bases, with 6 bases sitting between them. In nucleotides, the CDR3 is TGTGCCACCAGCAGAGTGTCGGTGAACACTGAAGCTTTCTTT. Protein: CATSRVSVNTEAFF. Based on the CDR3 plus reference TRBV15 and TRBJ1-1, the full variable domain is DAMVIQNPRYQVTQFGKPVTLSCSQTLNHNVMYWYQQKSSQAPKLLFHYYDKDFNNEADTPDNFQSRRPNTSFCFLDIRSPGLGDTAMYLCATSRVSVNTEAFFGQGTRLTVV.

The gene calls are TRBV7-8 and TRBJ1-4; a weak D match, TRBD1 (6 bases). The CDR3 length is 15 residues. V was shortened by 0 bases and J by 8 bases, with 13 bases between the two germline ends. The germline CDR1 and CDR2 sequences are SGHVS and FQNEAQ. Here the CDR3 DNA reads TGTGCCAGCAGCTTAGCGGCAGGGGTAGGGGAAAAACTGTTTTTT. Translation gives CASSLAAGVGEKLFF.

The chain is built from TRBV6-5 and TRBJ1-4; the D is unclear. CDR3 size: 13 residues. The V and J ends lost 2 bases and 8 bases respectively, with 9 bases between them. The germline CDR1 and CDR2 sequences are MNHEY and SVGAGI. The chain's CDR3 is CASSYKWAEKLFF. DNA of the CDR3: TGTGCCAGCAGTTACAAATGGGCAGAAAAACTGTTTTTT.

This chain connects TRBV7-9 to TRBJ1-2; possible D gene TRBD1, 6 bases. The CDR3 sequence is 14 residues long. The V end lost 6 bases, the J end lost 2 bases, and 13 bases lay between the germline ends. The germline CDR1 and CDR2 sequences are SEHNR and FQNEAQ (reference sequence). CDR3 DNA: TGTGCCAGCAGTTCCGGGGGGGGCAACTATGGCTACACCTTC. Encoded protein: CASSSGGGNYGYTF.

The V call is TRBV7-3, the J call TRBJ2-7, with TRBD2 matching 14 bases. Germline lookup yields CDR1 SGHTA and CDR2 FQGTGA. The CDR3 covers 16 residues. V gave up 3 bases and J gave up 7 bases; unmatched junction bases: 8. CDR3 DNA: TGTGCCAGCAGCTTGGGACTAGCGGGAGTTCGTAGTGAGCAGTACTTC. Translated, it gives CASSLGLAGVRSEQYF.

This chain links TRBV19 with TRBJ2-2; TRBD2 agrees at 8 bases. Per the germline V gene, CDR1 is LNHDA and CDR2 is SQIVND (reference sequence). The CDR3 is 14 amino acids. V was clipped by 7 bases and J by 4 bases; unmatched bases: 5. This CDR3 is CASNSGGFTGELFF. In DNA, the CDR3 is TGTGCCAGTAACAGCGGGGGTTTCACCGGGGAGCTGTTTTTT.

The chain links TRBV14 to TRBJ2-7; 11 nucleotides align to TRBD1. The CDR3 has 15 residues. The germline V gene encodes CDR1 SGHDN and CDR2 FVKESK. The V segment lost 4 bases and the J segment 7 bases; nucleotides outside the gene matches: 9. CDR3 amino acids: CASSPTGQGAREQYF. In DNA form, the CDR3 reads TGTGCCAGCAGCCCCACAGGACAGGGGGCCCGGGAGCAGTACTTC. Full variable domain (rest looked up from reference TRBV14 and TRBJ2-7): EAGVTQFPSHSVIEKGQTVTLRCDPISGHDNLYWYRRVMGKEIKFLLHFVKESKQDESGMPNNRFLAERTGGTYSTLKVQPAELEDSGVYFCASSPTGQGAREQYFGPGTRLTVT.

The chain uses TRBV9 and TRBJ2-6, with D tentatively TRBD2 (6 bases). Trimming removed 0 bases from V and 1 base from J, with 11 bases in between. CDR3 length: 17 amino acids. CDR1 and CDR2 from the germline V gene are SGDLS and YYNGEE. The CDR3 spells CASSVGGGRSGANVLTF. The CDR3 DNA sequence: TGTGCCAGCAGCGTAGGAGGAGGGAGGTCTGGGGCCAACGTCCTGACTTTC.

A single count supports this clone. The chain carries TRBV9 and TRBJ2-2, with 7 nucleotides matching TRBD2. The germline gives CDR1 SGDLS, CDR2 YYNGEE. CDR3 size: 15 residues. Losses at the gene ends were 0 bases for V and 7 bases for J; bases not matched to a gene: 6. Here the CDR3 DNA reads TGTGCCAGCAGCGTAGAGCCTAGCGGTAACGGGGAGCTGTTTTTT. It encodes CASSVEPSGNGELFF.

The V gene is TRBV5-1, the J gene TRBJ2-7, with TRBD1 matching 9 bases. The CDR3 sequence is 15 residues long. Germline V gene data show CDR1 as SGHRS and CDR2 as YFSETQ. The V gene end was trimmed by 0 bases and the J gene end by 4 bases; junction bases not matched to a gene: 5. This CDR3 is CASSLDGGTGYEQYF. In DNA, the CDR3 is TGCGCCAGCAGCTTGGATGGGGGGACAGGGTACGAGCAGTACTTC. The full variable domain, completed using reference TRBV5-1 and TRBJ2-7, is KAGVTQTPRYLIKTRGQQVTLSCSPISGHRSVSWYQQTPGQGLQFLFEYFSETQRNKGNFPGRFSGRQFSNSRSEMNVSTLELGDSALYLCASSLDGGTGYEQYFGPGTRLTVT.

V gene TRBV28 combines with J gene TRBJ2-1; 8 bases agree with TRBD2. CDR1 is MDHEN and CDR2 is SYDVKM in the germline V gene. V was pared by 6 bases and J by 9 bases, with 4 bases of the junction left unmatched. The CDR3 totals 12 residues. The CDR3 reads CASSFTSGEQFF. As DNA, the CDR3 is TGTGCCAGCAGCTTTACTAGCGGTGAGCAGTTCTTC. Full variable domain (outside the CDR3, taken from reference TRBV28 and TRBJ2-1): DVKVTQSSRYLVKRTGEKVFLECVQDMDHENMFWYRQDPGLGLRLIYFSYDVKMKEKGDIPEGYSVSREKKERFSLILESASTNQTSMYLCASSFTSGEQFFGPGTRLTVL.

About this clone: Other DNA sequences of this sample code for an identical CDR3. The chain employs TRBV15 and TRBJ1-2; a weak D match, TRBD1 (5 bases). V was trimmed by 2 bases and J by 4 bases, leaving 8 bases between them. There are 13 residues in the CDR3. The V gene's germline CDR1 is LNHNV and CDR2 YYDKDF (reference sequence). In DNA form, the CDR3 reads TGTGCCACCAGCAGACCTCAGGGCTATGGCTACACCTTC. Translation: CATSRPQGYGYTF.

The chain links TRBV5-8 to TRBJ1-2, with 12 bases matching TRBD1. The CDR3 is 15 amino acids. The V and J ends lost 3 bases and 4 bases, in that order; junction bases with no gene match: 4. Looked up from germline, CDR1 is SGHTS and CDR2 is YDEGEE. Written as DNA, the CDR3 is TGTGCCAGCAGCTACCGGGACAGGGGGCCCTATGGCTACACCTTC. This encodes CASSYRDRGPYGYTF. The full variable domain, completed using reference TRBV5-8 and TRBJ1-2, is EAGVTQSPTHLIKTRGQQATLRCSPISGHTSVYWYQQALGLGLQFLLWYDEGEERNRGNFPPRFSGRQFPNYSSELNVNALELEDSALYLCASSYRDRGPYGYTFGSGTRLTVV.

The chain has TRBV7-8 and TRBJ1-6, with a weak D call TRBD1 (6 bases). This CDR3 spans 13 amino acids. Germline lookup yields CDR1 SGHVS and CDR2 FQNEAQ. The ends were cut back, 3 bases at V and 7 bases at J, with 7 bases in the middle. DNA for the CDR3: TGTGCCAGCAGCTTTGACAGGAATTCACCCCTCCACTTT. Protein product: CASSFDRNSPLHF.

This chain's CDR3 is CAISESFQGTEAFF. In nucleotides, the CDR3 is TGTGCCATCAGTGAGTCCTTTCAGGGAACCGAAGCTTTCTTT. The V and J genes are TRBV10-3 and TRBJ1-1; TRBD1 might be the D (5 bases). The CDR3 spans 14 residues. Germline values: CDR1 ENHRY, CDR2 SYGVKD. Trimming cost V 0 bases and J 8 bases, with 13 bases left between them.

The CDR3 DNA is TGTGCCAGTAGTATTCCCCGCGGGTATGGCTACACCTTC. It yields the protein CASSIPRGYGYTF. The chain carries TRBV19 and TRBJ1-2; D gene uncertain. CDR3 length: 13 residues. The V end lost 3 bases, the J end lost 5 bases, and 10 bases lay between the germline ends. Looked up from germline, CDR1 is LNHDA and CDR2 is SQIVND (reference sequence).

The chain recombines TRBV28 with TRBJ1-2; 7 bases map to TRBD1. CDR3 length equals 13 residues. In germline, CDR1 is MDHEN, CDR2 SYDVKM. V shed 3 bases, J shed 4 bases, and the junction held 2 bases outside the gene matches. The CDR3 DNA follows: TGTGCCAGCAGTTTTAGGACAGGCTATGGCTACACCTTC. Protein product: CASSFRTGYGYTF.

This chain joins TRBV2 and TRBJ2-1, with 14 bases matching TRBD2. Germline values: CDR1 SNHLY, CDR2 FYNNEI. J lost 0 bases, V lost 6 bases, and 13 bases had no gene match. This CDR3 has 20 residues. CDR3 protein: CASRFTAGLAGVSSYNEQFF. CDR3 bases: TGTGCCAGCAGATTCACGGCGGGACTAGCGGGGGTGAGCTCCTACAATGAGCAGTTCTTC.

The genes are TRBV6-1 and TRBJ1-4; 10 nucleotides match TRBD1. Germline V lookup: CDR1 MNHNS, CDR2 SASEGT. Trimming cost V 6 bases and J 3 bases; bases outside gene matches: 4. The CDR3 has 15 residues. The CDR3 nucleotides are TGTGCCAGCAGATCAGGGACAGGGGCTAATGAAAAACTGTTTTTT. This sequence encodes CASRSGTGANEKLFF.

The chain combines TRBV4-1 with TRBJ2-4; tentatively, D is TRBD1 (6 bases). The germline gives CDR1 MGHRA, CDR2 YSYEKL. With 2 bases removed from V and 8 bases from J, the gap between germline ends came to 7 bases. The CDR3 runs to 12 residues. CDR3 sequence: CASSQPGDIQYF. The DNA for the CDR3 is TGCGCCAGCAGCCAACCAGGGGACATTCAGTACTTC.

V is TRBV9 and J is TRBJ1-2, with D perhaps TRBD1 (5 bases). V lost 2 bases and J 4 bases, leaving 9 bases between the germline ends. This CDR3 has 13 amino acids. The germline V gene has CDR1 SGDLS and CDR2 YYNGEE. CDR3: CASSVQGGYGYTF. The CDR3 coding sequence is TGTGCCAGCAGCGTGCAGGGTGGCTATGGCTACACCTTC.

The gene calls are TRBV7-9 and TRBJ2-6, with D maybe TRBD2 (6 bases). Per the germline V gene, CDR1 is SEHNR and CDR2 is FQNEAQ (reference sequence). Trimming left V 2 bases short and J 4 bases short, with 9 bases between. This CDR3 spans 15 amino acids. CDR3: CASSLTGVGANVLTF. The CDR3 nucleotides read TGTGCCAGCAGCTTAACGGGGGTAGGGGCCAACGTCCTGACTTTC.

J is TRBJ1-1 and V is TRBV27; D may be TRBD1 (6 bases). V lost 3 bases to trimming and J lost 4 bases, with 15 bases between them. The germline gives CDR1 MNHEY, CDR2 SMNVEV (reference sequence). CDR3 length: 15 residues. The CDR3 spells CASSLSQGQSTEAFF. The DNA for the CDR3 is TGTGCCAGCAGTTTGAGTCAGGGGCAAAGCACTGAAGCTTTCTTT.

The chain employs TRBV5-6 and TRBJ2-7; 12 positions agree with TRBD2. J was trimmed by 7 bases and V by 3 bases; bases with no gene match: 8. This CDR3 has 15 residues. Germline CDR1 SGHDT, CDR2 YYEEEE. CDR3 protein: CASSSTSGRPEEQYF. Here the CDR3 DNA reads TGTGCCAGCAGCTCTACTAGCGGGAGGCCCGAGGAGCAGTACTTC.

The gene calls are TRBV25-1 and TRBJ1-4; TRBD1 aligns across 7 bases. CDR3 length: 14 amino acids. The V and J ends lost 2 bases and 8 bases, in that order; junction bases with no gene match: 5. Per the germline V gene, CDR1 is MGHDK and CDR2 is SYGVNS. The CDR3 loop is CASSEKWTGEKLFF. The DNA of the CDR3 is TGTGCCAGCAGTGAAAAGTGGACAGGCGAAAAACTGTTTTTT.

This rearrangement joins TRBV7-8 to TRBJ2-7; 7 bases fit TRBD2. CDR3 length: 14 amino acids. The germline V gene encodes CDR1 SGHVS and CDR2 FQNEAQ. The V and J ends lost 3 bases and 4 bases, in that order; junction bases with no gene match: 6. CDR3 region: CASSLGGTAYEQYF. CDR3 nucleotides: TGTGCCAGCAGCTTGGGGGGGACGGCTTACGAGCAGTACTTC.